These 18 T cell receptor beta chains came from one sample sequenced in a study of T cell responses to AZD1222 COVID-19 vaccine. Here immunoSEQ multiplex PCR was the method, and the copy in TCRdb shows in-frame clones only, minus some. This table has about 150,000 clones, less than 95% appearing once. The material was peripheral blood, obtained on day 0 of AZD1222 vaccination. These TCRs come from an adult in good health.

This chain connects TRBV3-1 (or the pseudogene TRBV3-2) to TRBJ1-4, with D possibly TRBD1 on 5 matching bases. The CDR3 consists of 18 residues. V lost 4 bases and J lost 1, with 19 bases in between. The germline V gene has CDR1 LGHDT and CDR2 YNNKEL (reference sequence). This CDR3 reads CASSPTGTGGGTNEKLFF. The CDR3 DNA sequence: TGTGCCAGCAGCCCTACCGGGACGGGAGGCGGAACTAATGAAAAACTGTTTTTT.

The genes are TRBV29-1 and TRBJ1-1; perhaps TRBD1 as D (6 bases). The CDR3 has 12 amino acids. Germline CDR1 is SQVTM and CDR2 is ANQGSEA. Trimming cost V 4 bases and J 7 bases, with 13 bases left between them. Written as DNA, the CDR3 is TGCAGCGTTGGGCCGGGGACAAATGAAGCTTTCTTT. It codes for CSVGPGTNEAFF.

The rearrangement uses TRBV4-3 and TRBJ2-1, with D perhaps TRBD1 or TRBD2 (7 bases each). V lost 0 bases and J lost 8, with 26 bases in between. Germline values: CDR1 LGHNA, CDR2 YSLEER. This CDR3 is 19 amino acids long. CDR3 sequence: CASSQDWEGAYHVYDEQFF. In nucleotides, the CDR3 is TGCGCCAGCAGCCAAGACTGGGAGGGGGCCTATCATGTTTACGATGAGCAGTTCTTC.

The chain joins TRBV6-4 to TRBJ2-3; D is unresolved. Trimming took 2 bases from V and 2 from J, leaving 5 bases between them. CDR1 MRHNA and CDR2 SNTAGT come from the germline V gene. The CDR3 sequence is 13 residues long. Written as DNA, the CDR3 is TGTGCCAGCAGTGACACCAACACAGATACGCAGTATTTT. Translation: CASSDTNTDTQYF.

This sequence joins TRBV7-6 and TRBJ1-2; D unresolved. The V end was cut by 5 bases, the J end by 6 bases, with 22 bases between. Germline CDR1 and CDR2: SGHVS and FNYEAQ. The CDR3 runs to 16 residues. The CDR3 sequence: CASSTKSRGSQDGYTF. The CDR3 DNA follows: TGTGCCAGCAGCACAAAGAGTCGTGGCAGCCAGGATGGCTACACCTTC. Full variable domain (remainder filled in from reference TRBV7-6 and TRBJ1-2): GAGVSQSPRYKVTKRGQDVALRCDPISGHVSLYWYRQALGQGPEFLTYFNYEAQQDKSGLPNDRFSAERPEGSISTLTIQRTEQRDSAMYRCASSTKSRGSQDGYTFGSGTRLTVV.

The chain is built from TRBV5-6 and TRBJ1-3, with no clear D. The CDR3 spans 14 residues. The ends were cut back, 2 bases at V and 2 bases at J, with 8 bases in the middle. The germline CDR1 and CDR2 sequences are SGHDT and YYEEEE. CDR3 nucleotide sequence: TGTGCCAGCAGCTTAACGGGAACTGGAAACACCATATATTTT. Amino acids: CASSLTGTGNTIYF.

V usage is TRBV5-1 and J usage is TRBJ1-5; D remains ambiguous. The CDR3 extends over 13 amino acids. Germline CDR1 is SGHRS and CDR2 is YFSETQ. Trimming removed 2 bases at V and 3 bases at J, with 6 bases between. The CDR3 region has the DNA TGCGCCAGCAGCTTCGGGAACAATCAGCCCCAGCATTTT. This codes for CASSFGNNQPQHF.

The chain has TRBV28 and TRBJ2-1; TRBD1 aligns across 7 bases. J was trimmed by 8 bases and V by 6 bases; bases with no gene match: 16. The CDR3 loop spans 16 amino acids. Germline V gene lookup returns CDR1 MDHEN and CDR2 SYDVKM. In nucleotides, the CDR3 is TGTGCCAGCAGCAGACCTACAGGGGCCCCCGGCGATGAGCAGTTCTTC. It is translated as CASSRPTGAPGDEQFF.

The genes are TRBV6-5 and TRBJ2-1; 8 bases are shared with TRBD2. The junction had 4 bases not matched to a gene; V was cut back by 7 bases and J by 2 bases. Looked up from germline, CDR1 is MNHEY and CDR2 is SVGAGI. The CDR3 covers 14 residues. In DNA form, the CDR3 reads TGTGCCAGCACCGTAGCGGGGCCCTACAATGAGCAGTTCTTC. Protein: CASTVAGPYNEQFF.

V usage is TRBV30 and J usage is TRBJ2-1; 7 positions match TRBD2. Germline CDR1 GTSNPN, CDR2 SVGIG (reference sequence). The CDR3 has 15 residues. V shed 5 bases and J 0 bases; nucleotides not matched to a gene: 7. The CDR3 sequence is CAWGGEPSSYNEQFF. The DNA for the CDR3 is TGTGCCTGGGGGGGGGAGCCGAGCTCCTACAATGAGCAGTTCTTC. Full variable domain (rest looked up from reference TRBV30 and TRBJ2-1): SQTIHQWPATLVQPVGSPLSLECTVEGTSNPNLYWYRQAAGRGLQLLFYSVGIGQISSEVPQNLSASRPQDRQFILSSKKLLLSDSGFYLCAWGGEPSSYNEQFFGPGTRLTVL.

This clone occurred once. This sequence joins TRBV12-3 or TRBV12-4 and TRBJ1-3, with D possibly TRBD1 on 6 matching bases. The V end lost 9 bases, the J end lost 0 bases, and 9 bases lay between the germline ends. The length of the CDR3 is 13 residues. CDR3 DNA sequence: TGTGCCAGTACAGGGAACTCTGGAAACACCATATATTTT. This translates into CASTGNSGNTIYF.

The chain combines TRBV7-9 with TRBJ1-4, with D possibly being TRBD1 (5 bases). The CDR3 is made up of 17 amino acids. V shed 4 bases and J shed 3 bases, with 18 bases lying between them. CDR1 and CDR2 (germline): SEHNR, FQNEAQ (reference sequence). CDR3 sequence: CASSSSPGGLANEKLFF. The CDR3 region has the DNA TGTGCCAGCAGCTCCTCTCCCGGGGGACTCGCTAATGAAAAACTGTTTTTT.

In DNA form, the CDR3 reads TGTGCCAGCAGCCGAGCGTCCCGGGACAGGGAGCCCTACGAGCAGTACTTC. Protein product: CASSRASRDREPYEQYF. This chain links TRBV7-8 with TRBJ2-7, with 9 bases matching TRBD1. The V gene end was trimmed by 5 bases and the J gene end by 2 bases; junction bases not matched to a gene: 13. CDR3 length: 17 residues. Germline V gene data show CDR1 as SGHVS and CDR2 as FQNEAQ. Filled out from reference TRBV7-8 and TRBJ2-7, the complete variable domain reads GAGVSQSPRYKVAKRGQDVALRCDPISGHVSLFWYQQALGQGPEFLTYFQNEAQLDKSGLPSDRFFAERPEGSVSTLKIQRTQQEDSAVYLCASSRASRDREPYEQYFGPGTRLTVT.

This clone came up a few times. The chain links TRBV13 to TRBJ1-2, with 7 bases identical to TRBD1. V shed 1 base, J shed 4 bases, and the junction held 6 bases outside the gene matches. CDR1 PRHDT and CDR2 FYEKMQ come from the germline V gene (reference sequence). The CDR3 covers 15 residues. The CDR3 spells CASSLVDPGGYGYTF. The CDR3 DNA is TGTGCCAGCAGCTTAGTGGACCCAGGGGGCTATGGCTACACCTTC.

V gene TRBV12-3 or TRBV12-4 combines with J gene TRBJ1-3; D call uncertain. V was shortened by 7 bases and J by 1 base, with 8 bases between the two germline ends. The CDR3 consists of 13 residues. CDR3: CASTIQSGNTIYF. CDR3 coding DNA: TGTGCCAGCACCATACAGTCTGGAAACACCATATATTTT.

The chain joins TRBV7-9 to TRBJ1-1; unclear D gene. This CDR3 is 13 amino acids long. V was cut by 4 bases and J by 2 bases, with 8 bases left in between. Germline-derived CDR1 and CDR2 are SEHNR and FQNEAQ (reference sequence). The CDR3 DNA reads as TGTGCCAGCAGCTATAACAGAAACACTGAAGCTTTCTTT. Amino acids: CASSYNRNTEAFF. The entire variable domain, with the rest obtained from reference TRBV7-9 and TRBJ1-1, is as follows: DTGVSQNPRHKITKRGQNVTFRCDPISEHNRLYWYRQTLGQGPEFLTYFQNEAQLEKSRLLSDRFSAERPKGSFSTLEIQRTEQGDSAMYLCASSYNRNTEAFFGQGTRLTVV.

This clone was detected once. The CDR3 protein is CAISQNTEAFF. The CDR3 DNA reads TGTGCCATCAGTCAGAACACTGAAGCTTTCTTT. V is TRBV10-3 and J is TRBJ1-1; D is ambiguous. Trimming removed 5 bases from V and 1 base from J, with 2 bases in between. The V gene's germline CDR1 is ENHRY and CDR2 SYGVKD. The CDR3 loop spans 11 amino acids.

This clone was found once. Other DNA sequences from this sample encode an identical CDR3 as well. The chain uses TRBV19 and TRBJ1-5; no clear D. Trimming cost V 1 base and J 0 bases, with 7 bases left between them. Germline V CDR1 and CDR2: LNHDA, SQIVND (reference sequence). The CDR3 is 15 residues long. CDR3 residues: CASSIGGYSNQPQHF. The CDR3 nucleotides are TGTGCCAGTAGTATAGGCGGGTATAGCAATCAGCCCCAGCATTTT.